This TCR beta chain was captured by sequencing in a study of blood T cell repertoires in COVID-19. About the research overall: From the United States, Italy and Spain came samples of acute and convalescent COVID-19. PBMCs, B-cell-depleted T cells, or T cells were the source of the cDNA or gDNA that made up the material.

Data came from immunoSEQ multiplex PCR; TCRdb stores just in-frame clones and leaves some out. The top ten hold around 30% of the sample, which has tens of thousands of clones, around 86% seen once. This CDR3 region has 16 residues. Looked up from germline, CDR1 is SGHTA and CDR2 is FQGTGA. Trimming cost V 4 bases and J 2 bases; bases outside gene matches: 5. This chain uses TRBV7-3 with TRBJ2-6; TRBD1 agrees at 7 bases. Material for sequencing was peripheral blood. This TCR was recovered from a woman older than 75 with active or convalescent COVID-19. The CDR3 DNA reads TGTGCCAGCAGCTCCACAGGGGTAACTGGGGCCAACGTCCTGACTTTC. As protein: CASSSTGVTGANVLTF.